This T cell receptor beta chain was identified during a study of PD-L1 blockade in urothelial cancer. In the study overall: Atezolizumab 1,200 mg was given intravenously every 3 weeks, starting 2014. Most patients, about 85% of the 29, were males with bladder-origin cancer. Analyzed time points were 3 weeks (second dose) and 6 weeks after therapy began.

This clone appeared a single time. The J segment lost 5 bases and the V segment lost 1 base, leaving 8 bases of the junction unmatched. The CDR3 loop spans 19 amino acids. Germline V lookup: CDR1 SGHRS, CDR2 YFSETQ. The repertoire was sequenced with immunoSEQ multiplex PCR; TCRdb's copy has only in-frame clones and lacks some. The sample yields more than 65,000 clones, 87% seen once. The sequence derives from a woman aged 70-85 years with urothelial cancer. This rearrangement joins TRBV5-1 to TRBJ2-2; 16 positions match TRBD2. The sample in question was PBMCs, obtained around atezolizumab (anti-PD-L1) treatment. The CDR3 reads CASSLRGTSGGARTGELFF. Written as DNA, the CDR3 is TGCGCCAGCAGCTTGCGAGGGACTAGCGGGGGGGCACGGACCGGGGAGCTGTTTTTT.